This section outlines one TCR beta chain sequence together with its context. Its antigen remains unidentified. The data originate from a study of long-term antiretroviral therapy in people with HIV. The assay used was immunoSEQ (version v3.0), run at survey level. TCRdb keeps only in-frame clones here, not all; method: immunoSEQ multiplex PCR. The table has around 20,000 clones, roughly 79% seen once. Cryopreserved PBMC numbered 1-10 million per sample before DNA extraction. Study results and caveats: The blood, collected between about 2003 and 2017, was possibly taken under older ART regimens.

The CDR3 runs to 16 residues. The ends were cut back, 5 bases at V and 0 bases at J, with 16 bases in the middle. Germline V gene data show CDR1 as MDHEN and CDR2 as SYDVKM. Sequencing used unsorted PBMCs, obtained 2.2 years after starting antiretroviral therapy. V and J are TRBV28 and TRBJ1-1, with unresolved D. This sequence originates from a man aged 50 or older with HIV. The CDR3 region has the DNA TGTGCCAGCAGTCCCCGAGGAGAATTAATGAACACTGAAGCTTTCTTT. It translates to CASSPRGELMNTEAFF.